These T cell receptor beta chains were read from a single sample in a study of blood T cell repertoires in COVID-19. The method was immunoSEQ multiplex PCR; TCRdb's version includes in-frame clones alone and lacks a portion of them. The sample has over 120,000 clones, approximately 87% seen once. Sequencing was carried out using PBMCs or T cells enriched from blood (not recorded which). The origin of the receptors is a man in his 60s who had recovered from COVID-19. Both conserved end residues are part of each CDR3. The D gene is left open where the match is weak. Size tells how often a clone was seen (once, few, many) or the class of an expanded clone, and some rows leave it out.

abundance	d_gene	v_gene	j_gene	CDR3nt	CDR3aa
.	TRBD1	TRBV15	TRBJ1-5	TGTGCCACCAGCTGGGGACAGGGAGGTCAGCCCCAGCATTTT	CATSWGQGGQPQHF
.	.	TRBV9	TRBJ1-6	TGTGCCAGCAGCGTTGGGGCGTTTCTTAATTCACCCCTCCACTTT	CASSVGAFLNSPLHF
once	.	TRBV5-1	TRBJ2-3	TGCGCCAGCAGCGCGGGCCGAGGTTCGGATACGCAGTATTTT	CASSAGRGSDTQYF
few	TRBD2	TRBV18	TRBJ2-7	TGTGCCAGCTCACCCACTAGCGGGAGGTCGGAGCAGTACTTC	CASSPTSGRSEQYF
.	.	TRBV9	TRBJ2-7	TGTGCCAGCAGCGTAGCTATCGGCGAGGGCGAGCAGTACTTC	CASSVAIGEGEQYF
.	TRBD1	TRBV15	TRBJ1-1	TGTGCCACCAGCAGAGTGTCCGGGACAGGGCCAACTGAAGCTTTCTTT	CATSRVSGTGPTEAFF
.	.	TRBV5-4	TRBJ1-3	TGTGCCAGCAGCTTGTCAGGGTTAAACACCATATATTTT	CASSLSGLNTIYF
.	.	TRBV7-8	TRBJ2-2	TGTGCCAGCAGCCAGAACAGCCCCGCGAACACCGGGGAGCTGTTTTTT	CASSQNSPANTGELFF
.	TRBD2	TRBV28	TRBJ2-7	TGTGCCAGCAGTTCACGACTATCTAGCGGGATTTGGTACGAGCAGTACTTC	CASSSRLSSGIWYEQYF
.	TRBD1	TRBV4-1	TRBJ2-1	TGCGCCAGCAGCCAAGCGGCTGGGACAGGGGTCTACGTAAATGAGCAGTTCTTC	CASSQAAGTGVYVNEQFF
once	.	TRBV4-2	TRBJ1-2	TGTGCCAGCAGCCAAGTAGACATGGTTCACGGCTACACCTTC	CASSQVDMVHGYTF
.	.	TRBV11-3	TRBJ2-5	TGTGCCAGCAGCTTTTCACAGCAAGAGACCCAGTACTTC	CASSFSQQETQYF
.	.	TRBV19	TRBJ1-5	TGTGCCAGTAGTACAGACAGTTATCAGCCCCAGCATTTT	CASSTDSYQPQHF
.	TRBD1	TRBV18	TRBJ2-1	TGTGCCAGCTCCCACAGGGGCTCCTACAATGAGCAGTTCTTC	CASSHRGSYNEQFF
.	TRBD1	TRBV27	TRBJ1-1	TGTGCCAGCAGTTTATACCCGACAGGGACAAACACTGAAGCTTTCTTT	CASSLYPTGTNTEAFF
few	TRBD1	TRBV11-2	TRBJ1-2	TGTGCCAGCAGCCTCGACAGGGCCCCGGGTGGCTACACCTTC	CASSLDRAPGGYTF